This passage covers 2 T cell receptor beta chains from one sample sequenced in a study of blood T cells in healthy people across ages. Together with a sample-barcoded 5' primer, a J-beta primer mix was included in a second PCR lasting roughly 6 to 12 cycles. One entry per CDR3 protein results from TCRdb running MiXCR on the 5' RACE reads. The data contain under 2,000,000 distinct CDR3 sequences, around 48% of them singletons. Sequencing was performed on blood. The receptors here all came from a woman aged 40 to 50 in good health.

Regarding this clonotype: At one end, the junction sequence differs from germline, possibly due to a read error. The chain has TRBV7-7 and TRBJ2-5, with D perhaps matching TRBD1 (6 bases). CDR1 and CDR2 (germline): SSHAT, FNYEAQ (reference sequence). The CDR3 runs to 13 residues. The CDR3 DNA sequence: TGTGCTAGCAGCTCAACAGGGTACGAGACCCAGTACTTC. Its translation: CASSSTGYETQYF.

For the CDR3, the DNA is TGTGCCAGCAGTTTTAGGCAGTTGGACACCGGGGAGCTGTTTTTT. Translating it yields CASSFRQLDTGELFF. V gene TRBV12-3 or TRBV12-4 combines with J gene TRBJ2-2, with no clear D. The CDR3 extends over 15 amino acids. Trimming shortened V by 3 bases and J by 3 bases, and 11 bases separated the two germline ends.